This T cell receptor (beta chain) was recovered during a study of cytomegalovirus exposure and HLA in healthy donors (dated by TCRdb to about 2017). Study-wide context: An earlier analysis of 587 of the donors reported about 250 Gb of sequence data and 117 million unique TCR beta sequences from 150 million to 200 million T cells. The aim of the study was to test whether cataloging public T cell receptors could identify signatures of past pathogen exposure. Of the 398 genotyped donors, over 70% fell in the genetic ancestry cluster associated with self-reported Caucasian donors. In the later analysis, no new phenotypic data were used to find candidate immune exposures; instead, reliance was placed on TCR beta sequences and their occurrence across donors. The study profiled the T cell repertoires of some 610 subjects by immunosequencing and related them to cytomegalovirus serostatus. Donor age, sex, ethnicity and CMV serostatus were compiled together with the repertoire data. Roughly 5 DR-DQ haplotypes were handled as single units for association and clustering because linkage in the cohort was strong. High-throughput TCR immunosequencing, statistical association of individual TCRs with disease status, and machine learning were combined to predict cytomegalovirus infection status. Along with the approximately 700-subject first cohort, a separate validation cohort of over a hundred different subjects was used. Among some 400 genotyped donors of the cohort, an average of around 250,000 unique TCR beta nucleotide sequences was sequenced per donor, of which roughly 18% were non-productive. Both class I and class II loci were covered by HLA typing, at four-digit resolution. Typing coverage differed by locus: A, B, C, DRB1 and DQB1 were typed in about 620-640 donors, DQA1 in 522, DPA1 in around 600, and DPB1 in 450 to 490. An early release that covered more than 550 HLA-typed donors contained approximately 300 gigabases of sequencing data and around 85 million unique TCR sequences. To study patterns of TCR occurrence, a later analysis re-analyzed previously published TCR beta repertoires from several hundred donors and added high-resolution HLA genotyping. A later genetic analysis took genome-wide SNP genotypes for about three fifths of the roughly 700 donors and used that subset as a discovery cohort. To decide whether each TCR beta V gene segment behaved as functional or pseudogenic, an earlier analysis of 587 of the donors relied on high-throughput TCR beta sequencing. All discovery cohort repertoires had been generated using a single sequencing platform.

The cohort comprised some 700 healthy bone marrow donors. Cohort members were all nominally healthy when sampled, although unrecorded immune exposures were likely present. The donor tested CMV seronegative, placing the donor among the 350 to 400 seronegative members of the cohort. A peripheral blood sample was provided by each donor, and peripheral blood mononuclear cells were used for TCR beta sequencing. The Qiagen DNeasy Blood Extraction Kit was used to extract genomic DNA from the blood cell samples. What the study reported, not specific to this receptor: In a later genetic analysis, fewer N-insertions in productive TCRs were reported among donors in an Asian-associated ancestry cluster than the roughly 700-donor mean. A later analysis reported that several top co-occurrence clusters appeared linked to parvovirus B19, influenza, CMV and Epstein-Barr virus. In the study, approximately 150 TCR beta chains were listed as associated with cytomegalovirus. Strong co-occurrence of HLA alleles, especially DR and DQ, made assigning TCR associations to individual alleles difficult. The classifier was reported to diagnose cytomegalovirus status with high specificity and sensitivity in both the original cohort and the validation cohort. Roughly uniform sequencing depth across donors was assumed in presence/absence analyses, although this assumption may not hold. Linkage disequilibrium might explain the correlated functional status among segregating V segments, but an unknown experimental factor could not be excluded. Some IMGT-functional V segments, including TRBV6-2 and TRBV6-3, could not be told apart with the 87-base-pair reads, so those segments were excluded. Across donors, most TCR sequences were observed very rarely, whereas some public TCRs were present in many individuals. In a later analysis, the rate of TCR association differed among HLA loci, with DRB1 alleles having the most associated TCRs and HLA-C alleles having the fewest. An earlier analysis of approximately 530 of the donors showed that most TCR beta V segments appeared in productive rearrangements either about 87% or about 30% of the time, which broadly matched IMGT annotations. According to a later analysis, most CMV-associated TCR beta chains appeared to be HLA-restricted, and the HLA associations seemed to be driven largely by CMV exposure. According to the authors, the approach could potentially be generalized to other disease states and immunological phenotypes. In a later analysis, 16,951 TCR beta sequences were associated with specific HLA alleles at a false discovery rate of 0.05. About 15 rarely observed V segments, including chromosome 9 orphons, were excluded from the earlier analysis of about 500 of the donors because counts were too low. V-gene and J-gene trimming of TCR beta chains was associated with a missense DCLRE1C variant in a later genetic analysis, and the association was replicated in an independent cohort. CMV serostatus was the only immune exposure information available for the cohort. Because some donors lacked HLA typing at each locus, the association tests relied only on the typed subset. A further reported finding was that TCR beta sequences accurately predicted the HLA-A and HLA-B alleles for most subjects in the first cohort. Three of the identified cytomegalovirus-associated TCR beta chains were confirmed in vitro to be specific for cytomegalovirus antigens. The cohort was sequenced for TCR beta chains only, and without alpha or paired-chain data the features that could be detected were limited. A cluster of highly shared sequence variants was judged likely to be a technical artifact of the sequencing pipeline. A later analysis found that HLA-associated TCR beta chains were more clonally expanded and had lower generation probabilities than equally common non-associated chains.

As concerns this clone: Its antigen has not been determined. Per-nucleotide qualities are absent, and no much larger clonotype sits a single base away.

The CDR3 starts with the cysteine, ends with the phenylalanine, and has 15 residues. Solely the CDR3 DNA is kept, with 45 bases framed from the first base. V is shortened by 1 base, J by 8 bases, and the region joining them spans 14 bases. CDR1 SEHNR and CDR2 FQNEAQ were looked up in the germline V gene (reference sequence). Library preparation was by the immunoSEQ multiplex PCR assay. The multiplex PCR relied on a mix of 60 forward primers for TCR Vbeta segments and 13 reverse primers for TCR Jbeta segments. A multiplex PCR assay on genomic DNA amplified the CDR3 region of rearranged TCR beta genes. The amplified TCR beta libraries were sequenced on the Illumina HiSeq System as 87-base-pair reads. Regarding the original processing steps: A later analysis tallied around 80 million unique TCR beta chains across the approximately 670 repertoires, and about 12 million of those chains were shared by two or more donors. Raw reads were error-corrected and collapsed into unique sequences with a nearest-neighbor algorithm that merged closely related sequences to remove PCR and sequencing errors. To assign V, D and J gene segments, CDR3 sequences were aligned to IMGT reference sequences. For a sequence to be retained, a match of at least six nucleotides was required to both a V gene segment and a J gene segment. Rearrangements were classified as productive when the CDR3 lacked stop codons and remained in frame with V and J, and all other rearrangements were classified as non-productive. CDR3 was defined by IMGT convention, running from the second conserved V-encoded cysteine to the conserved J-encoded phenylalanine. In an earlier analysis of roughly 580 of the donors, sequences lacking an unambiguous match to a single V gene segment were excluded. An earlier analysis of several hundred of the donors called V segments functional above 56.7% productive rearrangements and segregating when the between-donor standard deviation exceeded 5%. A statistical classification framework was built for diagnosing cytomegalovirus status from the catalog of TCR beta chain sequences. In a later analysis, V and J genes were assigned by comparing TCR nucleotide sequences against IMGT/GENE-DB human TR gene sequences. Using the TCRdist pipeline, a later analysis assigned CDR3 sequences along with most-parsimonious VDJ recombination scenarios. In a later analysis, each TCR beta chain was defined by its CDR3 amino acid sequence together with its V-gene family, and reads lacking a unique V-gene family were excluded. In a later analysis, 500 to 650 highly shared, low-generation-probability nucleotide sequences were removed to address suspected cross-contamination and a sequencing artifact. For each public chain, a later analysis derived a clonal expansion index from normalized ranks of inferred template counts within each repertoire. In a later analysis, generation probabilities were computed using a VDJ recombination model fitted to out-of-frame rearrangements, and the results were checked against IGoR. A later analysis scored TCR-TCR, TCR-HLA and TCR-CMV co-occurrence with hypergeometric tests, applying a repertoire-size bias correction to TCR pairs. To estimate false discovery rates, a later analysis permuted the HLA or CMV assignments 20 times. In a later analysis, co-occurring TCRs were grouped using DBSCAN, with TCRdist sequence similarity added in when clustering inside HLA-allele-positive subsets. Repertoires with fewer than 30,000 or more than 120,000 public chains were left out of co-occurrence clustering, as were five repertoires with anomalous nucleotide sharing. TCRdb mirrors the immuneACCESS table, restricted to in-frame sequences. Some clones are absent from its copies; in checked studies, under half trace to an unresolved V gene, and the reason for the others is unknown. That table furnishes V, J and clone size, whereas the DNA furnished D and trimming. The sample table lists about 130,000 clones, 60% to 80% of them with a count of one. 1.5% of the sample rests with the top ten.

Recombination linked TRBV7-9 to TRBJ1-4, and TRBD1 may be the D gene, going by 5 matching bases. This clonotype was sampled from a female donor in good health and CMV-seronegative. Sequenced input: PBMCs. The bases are TGTGCCAGCAGCTTAGAGGGTCAGGGAAGGGAAAAACTGTTTTTT. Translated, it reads CASSLEGQGREKLFF.